The 15 T cell receptor beta chains below come from one sample, sequenced in a study of control samples from healthy donors and cancer patients. The method was immunoSEQ multiplex PCR; TCRdb's version includes in-frame clones alone and lacks a portion of them. The top ten clones hold roughly 5.5% of a sample with approximately 69,000 clones, approximately 89% of them seen once. Sequenced sample: PBMCs. The receptors were gathered from a man in his 60s with colorectal cancer.

The rearrangement joins TRBV5-1 to TRBJ2-5; the D gene is possibly TRBD1 (6 bases). The CDR3 totals 16 residues. CDR1 is SGHRS and CDR2 is YFSETQ in the germline V gene. Trimming took 4 bases from V and 4 from J, leaving 20 bases between them. DNA of the CDR3: TGCGCCAGCAGCCCCGGTGGGGGCGGAAGCGTAGAGACCCAGTACTTC. It translates to CASSPGGGGSVETQYF.

Comments on this clone: Distinct nucleotide sequences in the sample also encode this CDR3. J is TRBJ2-7 and V is TRBV12-3 or TRBV12-4; possible D gene TRBD1, 5 bases. V was clipped by 2 bases and J by 3 bases, with 8 bases between them. This CDR3 is 13 amino acids long. Here the CDR3 reads CASSLQGSYEQYF. CDR3 DNA: TGTGCCAGCAGTTTACAGGGAAGCTACGAGCAGTACTTC.

The chain combines TRBV7-8 with TRBJ1-5; D gene ambiguous. V shed 1 base and J shed 6 bases, with 16 bases lying between them. Germline V gene lookup returns CDR1 SGHVS and CDR2 FQNEAQ. This CDR3 is 16 amino acids long. CDR3 sequence (DNA): TGTGCCAGCAGCTTAGTGATGGGCCTTTCGGGTCAGCCCCAGCATTTT. Encoded protein: CASSLVMGLSGQPQHF.

The J gene is TRBJ2-5, the V gene TRBV19, with D tentatively TRBD2 (5 bases). CDR1 is LNHDA and CDR2 is SQIVND in the germline V gene (reference sequence). Trimming cost V 4 bases and J 7 bases, with 16 bases left between them. The CDR3 has 14 amino acids. Written as DNA, the CDR3 is TGTGCCAGTAGTACCGAAATTGCGGGCCGGACCCAGTACTTC. Its protein is CASSTEIAGRTQYF.

This chain uses TRBV27 with TRBJ2-7; D unclear. Germline V gene lookup returns CDR1 MNHEY and CDR2 SMNVEV (reference sequence). This CDR3 contains 11 residues. Trimming cost V 6 bases and J 7 bases, with 10 bases left between them. CDR3 sequence (DNA): TGTGCCAGCAGAACCGCGACTGAGCAGTACTTC. This codes for CASRTATEQYF.

This clone has more than one count but fewer than ten. The J gene is TRBJ2-1, the V gene TRBV4-1, with 9 bases lining up with TRBD1. V trimming: 2 bases; J trimming: 0 bases; junction bases outside the gene matches: 11. The CDR3 is 19 amino acids. Germline V lookup: CDR1 MGHRA, CDR2 YSYEKL. The CDR3 is CASSQPGQGFRGSYNEQFF. The CDR3 DNA reads TGCGCCAGCAGCCAACCGGGACAGGGATTTCGTGGCTCCTACAATGAGCAGTTCTTC.

The J gene is TRBJ2-3, the V gene TRBV7-2; D not resolved. Germline lookup yields CDR1 SGHTA and CDR2 FQGNSA. With 6 bases removed from V and 2 bases from J, the gap between germline ends came to 9 bases. This CDR3 contains 13 residues. The CDR3 region has the DNA TGTGCCAGCAGTGCCGGATACACAGATACGCAGTATTTT. It encodes CASSAGYTDTQYF.

V gene TRBV2 combines with J gene TRBJ2-7, with TRBD1 as a possible D gene (6 bases). Germline CDR1 reads SNHLY; CDR2 reads FYNNEI. Deletions cut 6 bases from V and 0 bases from J, with 12 bases between. The CDR3 is 14 residues long. This CDR3 is CASRNRDISYEQYF. The CDR3 DNA reads TGTGCCAGCAGAAACCGGGACATCTCCTACGAGCAGTACTTC.

This clone has only one observation. The chain combines TRBV2 with TRBJ1-4; the D is unclear. This CDR3 contains 14 residues. The germline V and J ends were trimmed by 6 bases and 5 bases, with 13 bases remaining between them. CDR1 and CDR2 (germline): SNHLY, FYNNEI. CDR3 sequence (DNA): TGTGCCAGCAGGAAGAGTCAGCTCAATGAAAAACTGTTTTTT. As protein: CASRKSQLNEKLFF.

The J gene is TRBJ1-3, the V gene TRBV7-9; the D gene is possibly TRBD1 (6 bases). With 5 bases removed from V and 0 bases from J, the gap between germline ends came to 14 bases. CDR3 length: 16 amino acids. CDR1 is SEHNR, CDR2 FQNEAQ, per germline (reference sequence). CDR3 DNA: TGTGCCAGCAGCCCGAAACAGGGCCGCTCTGGAAACACCATATATTTT. Its translation is CASSPKQGRSGNTIYF.

The rearrangement uses TRBV7-9 and TRBJ1-6; 8 bases fit TRBD1. V was clipped by 5 bases and J by 7 bases; unmatched bases: 4. The CDR3 is 14 amino acids. Germline values: CDR1 SEHNR, CDR2 FQNEAQ (reference sequence). Here the CDR3 reads CASSTGQANSPLHF. The CDR3 nucleotides are TGTGCCAGCAGCACGGGACAGGCAAATTCACCCCTCCACTTT.

V is TRBV7-2 and J is TRBJ2-7; tentatively, D is TRBD1 or TRBD2 (6 bases each). Germline V gene sequence: CDR1 SGHTA, CDR2 FQGNSA. There are 14 residues in the CDR3. V was shortened by 5 bases and J by 6 bases, with 17 bases between the two germline ends. The CDR3 region has the DNA TGTGCCAGCAGCCCCGGGGGCAGGGCTGGCGAGCAGTACTTC. Amino acid sequence: CASSPGGRAGEQYF. Full variable domain (remainder filled in from reference TRBV7-2 and TRBJ2-7): GAGVSQSPSNKVTEKGKDVELRCDPISGHTALYWYRQSLGQGLEFLIYFQGNSAPDKSGLPSDRFSAERTGGSVSTLTIQRTQQEDSAVYLCASSPGGRAGEQYFGPGTRLTVT.

The chain links TRBV2 to TRBJ1-5; TRBD1 is a possible D gene (5 bases). The V end was cut by 3 bases, the J end by 3 bases, with 12 bases between. CDR1 and CDR2 from the germline V gene are SNHLY and FYNNEI. The CDR3 has 15 residues. The CDR3 protein is CASSEFQGNNQPQHF. CDR3 DNA: TGTGCCAGCAGTGAGTTTCAGGGTAACAATCAGCCCCAGCATTTT.

This clone was recorded a few times. The CDR3, as DNA: TGTGCCAGCAGCTTAGAGTCGTTCTCTGGAAACACCATATATTTT. Protein sequence: CASSLESFSGNTIYF. The gene calls are TRBV11-2 and TRBJ1-3; D gene unclear. CDR1 SGHAT and CDR2 FQNNGV come from the germline V gene. V was trimmed by 0 bases and J by 0 bases, leaving 6 bases between them. The CDR3 is 15 amino acids.

In nucleotides, the CDR3 is TGCGCCAGCAGCTTGGCACCGGGGAGCTCTGGAAACACCATATATTTT. Encoded protein: CASSLAPGSSGNTIYF. The J gene is TRBJ1-3, the V gene TRBV5-1; D is unclear. CDR1 is SGHRS and CDR2 is YFSETQ in the germline V gene. The CDR3 has 16 amino acids. V was clipped by 0 bases and J by 0 bases, with 10 bases between them. The whole variable domain, remainder taken from reference TRBV5-1 and TRBJ1-3, is KAGVTQTPRYLIKTRGQQVTLSCSPISGHRSVSWYQQTPGQGLQFLFEYFSETQRNKGNFPGRFSGRQFSNSRSEMNVSTLELGDSALYLCASSLAPGSSGNTIYFGEGSWLTVV.